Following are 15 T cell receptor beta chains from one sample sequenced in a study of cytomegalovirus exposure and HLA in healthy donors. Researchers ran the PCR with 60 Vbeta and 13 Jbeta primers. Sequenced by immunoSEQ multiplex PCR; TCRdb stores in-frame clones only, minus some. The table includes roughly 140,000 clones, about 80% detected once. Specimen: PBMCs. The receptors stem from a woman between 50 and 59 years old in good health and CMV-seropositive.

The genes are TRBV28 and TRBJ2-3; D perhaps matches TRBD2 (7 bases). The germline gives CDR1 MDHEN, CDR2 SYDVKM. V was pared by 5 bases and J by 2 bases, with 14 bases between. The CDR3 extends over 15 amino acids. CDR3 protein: CASSAGRGDTDTQYF. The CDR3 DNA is TGTGCCAGCAGTGCGGGGAGGGGGGACACAGATACGCAGTATTTT.

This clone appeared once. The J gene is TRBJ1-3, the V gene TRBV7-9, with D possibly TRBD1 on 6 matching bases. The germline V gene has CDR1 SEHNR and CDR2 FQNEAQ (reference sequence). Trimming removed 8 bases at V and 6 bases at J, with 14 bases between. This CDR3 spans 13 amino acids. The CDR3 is CASGQYNINTIYF. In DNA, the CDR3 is TGTGCCAGCGGACAGTATAATATAAACACCATATATTTT.

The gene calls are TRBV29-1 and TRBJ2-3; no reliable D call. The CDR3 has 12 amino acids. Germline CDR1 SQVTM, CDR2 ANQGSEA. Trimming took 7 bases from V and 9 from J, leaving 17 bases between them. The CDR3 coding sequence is TGCAGCGCCGCACGGCTAGGAATGACGCAGTATTTT. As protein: CSAARLGMTQYF.

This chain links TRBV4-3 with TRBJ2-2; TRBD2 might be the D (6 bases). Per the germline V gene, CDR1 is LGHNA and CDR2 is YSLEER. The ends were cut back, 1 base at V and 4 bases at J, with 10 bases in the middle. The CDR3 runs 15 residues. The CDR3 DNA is TGCGCCAGCAGCCAAGCTGGGGGGAGCACCGGGGAGCTGTTTTTT. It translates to CASSQAGGSTGELFF.

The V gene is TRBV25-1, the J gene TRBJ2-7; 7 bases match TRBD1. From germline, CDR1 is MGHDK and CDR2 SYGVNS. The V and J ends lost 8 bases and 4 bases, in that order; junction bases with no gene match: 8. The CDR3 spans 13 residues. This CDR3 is CASGLTGEYEQYF. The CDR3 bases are TGTGCCAGCGGTCTAACAGGGGAGTACGAGCAGTACTTC.

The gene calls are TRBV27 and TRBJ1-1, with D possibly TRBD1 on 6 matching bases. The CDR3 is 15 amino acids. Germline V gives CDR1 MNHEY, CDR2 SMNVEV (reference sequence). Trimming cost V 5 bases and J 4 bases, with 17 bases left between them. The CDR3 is CASSRNGGGGTEAFF. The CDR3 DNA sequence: TGTGCCAGCAGTCGCAACGGAGGGGGGGGCACTGAAGCTTTCTTT.

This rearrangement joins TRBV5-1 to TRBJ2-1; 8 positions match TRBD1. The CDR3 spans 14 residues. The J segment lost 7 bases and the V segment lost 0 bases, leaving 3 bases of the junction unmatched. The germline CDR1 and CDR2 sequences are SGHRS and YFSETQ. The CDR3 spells CASSLGQGINEQFF. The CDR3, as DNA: TGCGCCAGCAGCTTGGGACAGGGGATAAATGAGCAGTTCTTC.

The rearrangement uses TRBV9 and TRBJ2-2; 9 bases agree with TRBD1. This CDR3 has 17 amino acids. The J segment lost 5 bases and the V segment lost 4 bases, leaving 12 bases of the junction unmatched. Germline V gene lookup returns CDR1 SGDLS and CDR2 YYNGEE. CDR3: CASSQWLTGGLTGELFF. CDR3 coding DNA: TGTGCCAGCAGCCAATGGCTGACAGGGGGGCTAACCGGGGAGCTGTTTTTT.

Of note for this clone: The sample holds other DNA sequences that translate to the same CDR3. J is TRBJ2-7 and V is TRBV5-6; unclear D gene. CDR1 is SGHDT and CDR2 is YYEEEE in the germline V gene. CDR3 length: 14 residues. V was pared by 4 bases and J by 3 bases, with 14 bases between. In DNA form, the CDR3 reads TGTGCCAGCAGCCTAACTACGGGTCACTACGAGCAGTACTTC. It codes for CASSLTTGHYEQYF.

CDR3 DNA: TGTGCCAGCCTTTCAGGGTTGAATTCACCCCTCCACTTT. Its translation: CASLSGLNSPLHF. This chain connects TRBV6-6 to TRBJ1-6, with a possible D match to TRBD1 (5 bases). CDR3 size: 13 residues. Germline values: CDR1 MNHNY, CDR2 SVGAGI (reference sequence). V gave up 8 bases and J gave up 7 bases, with 12 bases separating them.

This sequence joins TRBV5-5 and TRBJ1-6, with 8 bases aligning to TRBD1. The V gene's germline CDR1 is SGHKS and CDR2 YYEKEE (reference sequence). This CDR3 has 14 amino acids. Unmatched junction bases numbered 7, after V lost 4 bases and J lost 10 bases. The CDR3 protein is CASSAGTGGSPLHF. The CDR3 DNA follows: TGTGCCAGCAGCGCCGGGACAGGTGGATCACCCCTCCACTTT.

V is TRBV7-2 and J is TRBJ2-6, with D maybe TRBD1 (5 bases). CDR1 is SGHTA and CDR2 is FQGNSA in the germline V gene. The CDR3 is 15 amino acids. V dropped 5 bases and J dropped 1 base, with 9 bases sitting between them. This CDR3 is CASSAQVSGANVLTF. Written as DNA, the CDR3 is TGTGCCAGCAGCGCACAGGTATCTGGGGCCAACGTCCTGACTTTC.

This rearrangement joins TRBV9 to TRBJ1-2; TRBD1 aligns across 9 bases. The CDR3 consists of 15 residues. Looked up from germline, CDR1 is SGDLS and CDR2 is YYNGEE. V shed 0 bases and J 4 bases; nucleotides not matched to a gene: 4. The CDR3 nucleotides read TGTGCCAGCAGCGTAGGAGGACAGGGGTCCTATGGCTACACCTTC. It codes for CASSVGGQGSYGYTF.

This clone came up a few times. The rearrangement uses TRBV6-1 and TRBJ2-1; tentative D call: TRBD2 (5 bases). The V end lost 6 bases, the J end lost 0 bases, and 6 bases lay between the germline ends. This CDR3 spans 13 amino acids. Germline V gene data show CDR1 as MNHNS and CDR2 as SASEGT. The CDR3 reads CASRGSSYNEQFF. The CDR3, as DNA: TGTGCCAGCAGGGGGAGCTCCTACAATGAGCAGTTCTTC.

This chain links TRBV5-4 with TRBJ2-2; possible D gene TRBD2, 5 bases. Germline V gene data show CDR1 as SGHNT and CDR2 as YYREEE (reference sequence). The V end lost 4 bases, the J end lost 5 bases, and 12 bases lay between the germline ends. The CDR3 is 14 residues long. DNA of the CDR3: TGTGCCAGCAGCACCGGGCGGAGGACCGGGGAGCTGTTTTTT. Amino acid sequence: CASSTGRRTGELFF.